The 13 T cell receptor beta chains below come from one sample, sequenced in a study of T cells after yellow fever vaccination. Each CDR3 protein is one row after TCRdb ran MiXCR on the 5' RACE reads. The sample includes some 500,000 distinct CDR3 sequences, around an eighth of them seen just once. The sequences come from PBMCs, collected on the day of the yellow fever booster vaccination. These receptors came from a man aged 30 to 39 who received the YFV17D yellow fever vaccine.

This clonotype was counted only a few times. The chain combines TRBV13 with TRBJ1-2, with no clear D. Germline V CDR1 and CDR2: PRHDT, FYEKMQ (reference sequence). The V end lost 4 bases, the J end lost 1 base, and 10 bases lay between the germline ends. The CDR3 consists of 14 residues. The chain's CDR3 is CASSSIRNNYGYTF. The CDR3 coding sequence is TGTGCCAGCAGCTCCATCCGGAATAACTATGGCTACACCTTC.

The V gene is TRBV20-1, the J gene TRBJ2-2; D gene ambiguous. The ends were cut back, 0 bases at V and 0 bases at J, with 8 bases in the middle. From germline, CDR1 is DFQATT and CDR2 SNEGSKA (reference sequence). The CDR3 has 15 residues. This CDR3 reads CSARDPAANTGELFF. The CDR3 nucleotides are TGCAGTGCTAGAGATCCGGCGGCGAACACCGGGGAGCTGTTTTTT.

This chain uses TRBV5-1 with TRBJ2-7, with D uncertain. Deletions cut 4 bases from V and 2 bases from J, with 22 bases between. Germline CDR1 reads SGHRS; CDR2 reads YFSETQ. CDR3 length equals 17 residues. CDR3 loop: CASSRTMSSGQTYEQYF. The CDR3, as DNA: TGCGCCAGCAGCCGGACGATGAGCTCCGGGCAGACCTACGAGCAGTACTTC.

This clonotype was seen ten or more times. The rearrangement links TRBV12-3 or TRBV12-4 to TRBJ1-4; D perhaps matches TRBD1 (5 bases). The CDR3 has 13 residues. V was cut by 3 bases and J by 8 bases, with 10 bases left in between. In nucleotides, the CDR3 is TGTGCCAGCAGTTTGGGGCGTAGAGAAAAACTGTTTTTT. This sequence encodes CASSLGRREKLFF.

This chain uses TRBV10-3 with TRBJ2-7, with D unclear. Germline V gene lookup returns CDR1 ENHRY and CDR2 SYGVKD. The CDR3 length is 12 residues. V lost 0 bases, J lost 6 bases, and 6 bases lay in between. The chain's CDR3 is CAISESRPEQYF. CDR3 DNA: TGTGCCATCAGTGAGTCCAGACCCGAGCAGTACTTC.

This clonotype was observed a handful of times. The chain is built from TRBV12-3 or TRBV12-4 and TRBJ2-7; TRBD2 aligns across 10 bases. Losses at the gene ends were 3 bases for V and 5 bases for J; bases not matched to a gene: 4. The CDR3 loop spans 14 amino acids. DNA for the CDR3: TGTGCCAGCAGTTTTAGCGGGAGGAGTAACGAGCAGTACTTC. Protein: CASSFSGRSNEQYF.

The chain has TRBV15 and TRBJ1-1, with no clear D. Germline values: CDR1 LNHNV, CDR2 YYDKDF (reference sequence). Trimming removed 0 bases at V and 6 bases at J, with 8 bases between. The CDR3 has 13 amino acids. CDR3 sequence reads: CATSRERRAEAFF. The CDR3 DNA sequence: TGTGCCACCAGCAGAGAGAGGAGGGCTGAAGCTTTCTTT.

The chain has TRBV5-1 and TRBJ1-5, with TRBD1 matching over 10 bases. The V gene's germline CDR1 is SGHRS and CDR2 YFSETQ. V lost 0 bases, J lost 6 bases, and 3 bases stayed unmatched. This CDR3 region has 15 residues. As DNA, the CDR3 is TGCGCCAGCAGCTTGGACGGGACAGGGGTTCAGCCCCAGCATTTT. Its protein product is CASSLDGTGVQPQHF.

This clonotype was found a few times. In nucleotides, the CDR3 is TGTGCCAGTAGTAACGTGGGACAGCTACCGGTGGAGCAGTACTTC. This translates into CASSNVGQLPVEQYF. The chain carries TRBV19 and TRBJ2-7, with 7 bases that match TRBD1. J gave up 7 bases and V 4 bases, and 13 bases lay outside the gene matches. This CDR3 comprises 15 residues. CDR1 and CDR2 from the germline V gene are LNHDA and SQIVND (reference sequence).

There are a few counts of this clonotype. The chain combines TRBV20-1 with TRBJ2-1; no reliable D call. The CDR3 length is 12 residues. The V gene lost 1 base and the J gene lost 7 bases, with 8 bases spanning the gap. The germline V gene encodes CDR1 DFQATT and CDR2 SNEGSKA (reference sequence). The CDR3 protein is CSARGGRNEQFF. For the CDR3, the DNA is TGCAGTGCTAGAGGCGGCAGGAATGAGCAGTTCTTC.

DNA for the CDR3: TGTGCCAGCTCACCGGAGAGTTTAGCCAAAAACATTCAGTACTTC. As protein: CASSPESLAKNIQYF. This chain joins TRBV18 and TRBJ2-4; D ambiguous. V lost 3 bases and J lost 0, with 9 bases in between. Germline CDR1 and CDR2: KGHSH and LQKENI. This CDR3 region has 15 residues. The full variable domain, completed using reference TRBV18 and TRBJ2-4, is NAGVMQNPRHLVRRRGQEARLRCSPMKGHSHVYWYRQLPEEGLKFMVYLQKENIIDESGMPKERFSAEFPKEGPSILRIQQVVRGDSAAYFCASSPESLAKNIQYFGAGTRLSVL.

This clonotype was observed a few times. V gene TRBV5-1 combines with J gene TRBJ1-4; weak D call: TRBD1 (5 bases). This CDR3 comprises 16 residues. The V end was cut by 1 base, the J end by 0 bases, with 10 bases between. The V gene's germline CDR1 is SGHRS and CDR2 YFSETQ. The CDR3 protein is CASSLQGASTNEKLFF. In DNA form, the CDR3 reads TGCGCCAGCAGCTTGCAGGGCGCGTCAACTAATGAAAAACTGTTTTTT. The full variable domain, with the rest looked up from reference TRBV5-1 and TRBJ1-4, is KAGVTQTPRYLIKTRGQQVTLSCSPISGHRSVSWYQQTPGQGLQFLFEYFSETQRNKGNFPGRFSGRQFSNSRSEMNVSTLELGDSALYLCASSLQGASTNEKLFFGSGTQLSVL.

The V gene is TRBV7-2, the J gene TRBJ2-7; D possibly uses TRBD1 or TRBD2 (5 bases each). V was shortened by 5 bases and J by 6 bases, with 23 bases between the two germline ends. The CDR3 contains 16 residues. CDR1 and CDR2 from the germline V gene are SGHTA and FQGNSA. The CDR3 DNA reads as TGTGCCAGCAGCGGGACGTTACAGCCCCTCCCTCGCGAGCAGTACTTC. Residues: CASSGTLQPLPREQYF.